The clone carrying this T cell receptor beta chain was recorded many times. What it binds is not known. The source of the sample is a study of T-cell memory formation after mild COVID-19. Findings and caveats of the study: The pre-infection memory compartment contained some responding clones, suggesting cross-reactive memory joined.

Employing constant-segment primers, 5'RACE generated TCR alpha and TCR beta cDNA libraries bearing sample barcodes and UMIs. TCRdb re-called the 5' RACE reads with MiXCR, one entry per CDR3 protein. The data hold 200,000 or so distinct CDR3 sequences, with 9% to 10% observed a single time. Sequencing was performed on PBMCs or a T cell subset sorted from them (not recorded which). The TCR originated in a man between 18 and 35 years old who had mild COVID-19 (a few samples of this study predate the infection). Cell type and time point are not known.

The DNA for the CDR3 is TGCGCCAGCAGCCCGACGGGAAACACTGAAGCTTTCTTT. It yields the protein CASSPTGNTEAFF. The chain has TRBV4-3 and TRBJ1-1; D ambiguous. From germline, CDR1 is LGHNA and CDR2 YSLEER. CDR3 length equals 13 residues. Trimming stripped 4 bases from V and 2 bases from J, with 8 bases between.